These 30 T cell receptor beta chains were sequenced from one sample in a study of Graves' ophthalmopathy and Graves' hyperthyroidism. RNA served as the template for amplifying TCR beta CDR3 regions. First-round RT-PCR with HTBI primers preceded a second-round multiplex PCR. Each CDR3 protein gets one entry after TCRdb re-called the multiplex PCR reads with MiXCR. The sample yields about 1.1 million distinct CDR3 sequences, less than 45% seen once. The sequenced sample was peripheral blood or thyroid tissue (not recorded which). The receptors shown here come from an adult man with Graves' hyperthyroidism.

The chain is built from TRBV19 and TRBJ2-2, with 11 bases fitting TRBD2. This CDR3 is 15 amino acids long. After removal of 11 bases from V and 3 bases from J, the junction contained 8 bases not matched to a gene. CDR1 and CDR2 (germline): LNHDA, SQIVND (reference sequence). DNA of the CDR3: TGTGCCTGCCCTAGCGGGAGGATCGACACCGGGGAGCTGTTTTTT. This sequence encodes CACPSGRIDTGELFF.

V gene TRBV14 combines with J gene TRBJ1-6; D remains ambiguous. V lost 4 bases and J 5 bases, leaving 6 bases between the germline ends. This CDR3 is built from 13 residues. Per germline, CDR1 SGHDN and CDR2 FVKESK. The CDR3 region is CASSRSDNSPLHF. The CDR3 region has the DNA TGTGCCAGCAGCCGGTCTGATAATTCACCCCTCCACTTT.

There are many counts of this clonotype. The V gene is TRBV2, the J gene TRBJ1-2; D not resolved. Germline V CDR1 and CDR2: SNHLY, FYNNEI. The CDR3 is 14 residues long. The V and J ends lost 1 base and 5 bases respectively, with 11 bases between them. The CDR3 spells CASSEGQGFYGYTF. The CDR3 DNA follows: TGTGCCAGCAGTGAAGGTCAAGGGTTTTATGGCTACACCTTC.

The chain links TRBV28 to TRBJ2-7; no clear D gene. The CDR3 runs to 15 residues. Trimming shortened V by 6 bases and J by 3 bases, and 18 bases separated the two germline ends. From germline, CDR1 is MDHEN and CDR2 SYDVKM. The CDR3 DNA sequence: TGTGCCAGCAGGTCATCCCGCGTCTTTCGCTACGAGCAGTACTTC. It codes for CASRSSRVFRYEQYF.

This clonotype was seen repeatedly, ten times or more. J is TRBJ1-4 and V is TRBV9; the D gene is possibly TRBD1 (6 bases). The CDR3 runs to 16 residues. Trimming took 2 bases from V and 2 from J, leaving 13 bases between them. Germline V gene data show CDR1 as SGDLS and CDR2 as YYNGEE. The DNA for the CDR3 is TGTGCCAGCAGCGTGGGAATGGGGGCCACTAATGAAAAACTGTTTTTT. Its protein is CASSVGMGATNEKLFF.

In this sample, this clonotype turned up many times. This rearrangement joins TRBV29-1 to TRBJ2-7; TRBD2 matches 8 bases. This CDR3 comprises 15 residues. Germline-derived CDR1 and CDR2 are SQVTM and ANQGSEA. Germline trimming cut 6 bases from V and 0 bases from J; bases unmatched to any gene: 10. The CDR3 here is CSVELTSADSYEQYF. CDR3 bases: TGCAGCGTGGAACTGACTAGCGCCGACTCCTACGAGCAGTACTTC.

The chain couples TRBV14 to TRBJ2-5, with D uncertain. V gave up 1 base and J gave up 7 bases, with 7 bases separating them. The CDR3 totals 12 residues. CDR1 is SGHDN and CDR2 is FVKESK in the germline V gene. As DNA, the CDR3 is TGTGCCAGCAGCCAAGGGCTGGGGACCCAGTACTTC. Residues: CASSQGLGTQYF.

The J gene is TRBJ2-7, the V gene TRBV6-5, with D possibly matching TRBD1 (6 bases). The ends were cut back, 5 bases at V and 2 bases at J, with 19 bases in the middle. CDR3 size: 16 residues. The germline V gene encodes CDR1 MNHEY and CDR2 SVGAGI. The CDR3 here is CASSIRRGRGAYEQYF. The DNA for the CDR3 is TGTGCCAGCAGTATCCGGCGAGGCAGGGGTGCCTACGAGCAGTACTTC.

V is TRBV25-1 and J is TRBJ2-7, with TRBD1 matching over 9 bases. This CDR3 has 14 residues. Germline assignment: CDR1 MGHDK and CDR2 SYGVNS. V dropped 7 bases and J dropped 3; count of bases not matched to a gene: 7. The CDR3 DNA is TGTGCCAGCACCAGGGACAGGGAAATCTACGAGCAGTACTTC. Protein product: CASTRDREIYEQYF.

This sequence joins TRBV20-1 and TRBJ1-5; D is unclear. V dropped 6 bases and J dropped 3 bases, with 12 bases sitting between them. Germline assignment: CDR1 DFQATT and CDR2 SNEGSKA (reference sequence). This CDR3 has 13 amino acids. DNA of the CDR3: TGCAGTGCCAACCGGGCTCCCAATCAGCCCCAGCATTTT. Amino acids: CSANRAPNQPQHF.

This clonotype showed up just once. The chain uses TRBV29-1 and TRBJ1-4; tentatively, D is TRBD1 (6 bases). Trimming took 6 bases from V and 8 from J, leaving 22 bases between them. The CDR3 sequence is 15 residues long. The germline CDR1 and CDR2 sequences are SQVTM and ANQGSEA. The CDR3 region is CSVLVSRTVSEKLFF. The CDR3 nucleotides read TGCAGCGTCTTAGTGAGTAGGACAGTAAGCGAAAAACTGTTTTTT.

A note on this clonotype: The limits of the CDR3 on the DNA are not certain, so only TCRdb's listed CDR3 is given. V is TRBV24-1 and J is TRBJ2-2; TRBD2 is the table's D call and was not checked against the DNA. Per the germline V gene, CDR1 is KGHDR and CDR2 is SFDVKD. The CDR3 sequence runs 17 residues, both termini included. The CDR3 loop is CATGTEQREATPGSCFF.

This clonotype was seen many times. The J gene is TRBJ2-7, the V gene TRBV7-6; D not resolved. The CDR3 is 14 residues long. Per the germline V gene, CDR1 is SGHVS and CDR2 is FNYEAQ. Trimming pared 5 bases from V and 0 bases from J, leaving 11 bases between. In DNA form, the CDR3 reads TGTGCCAGCAGCCCAAACGAACCCTCCTACGAGCAGTACTTC. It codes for CASSPNEPSYEQYF.

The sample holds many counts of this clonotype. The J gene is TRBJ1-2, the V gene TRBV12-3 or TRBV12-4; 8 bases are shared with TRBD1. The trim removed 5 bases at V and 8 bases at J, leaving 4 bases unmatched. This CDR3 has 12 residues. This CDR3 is CASSDRGRGYTF. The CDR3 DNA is TGTGCCAGCAGTGACAGGGGACGAGGCTACACCTTC.

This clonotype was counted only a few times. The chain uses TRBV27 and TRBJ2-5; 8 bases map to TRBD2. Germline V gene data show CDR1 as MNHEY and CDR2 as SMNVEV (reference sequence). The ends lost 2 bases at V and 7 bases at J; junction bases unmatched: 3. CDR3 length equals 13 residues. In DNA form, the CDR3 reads TGTGCCAGCAGTTTAAGCGGGGGTAGGACCCAGTACTTC. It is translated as CASSLSGGRTQYF.

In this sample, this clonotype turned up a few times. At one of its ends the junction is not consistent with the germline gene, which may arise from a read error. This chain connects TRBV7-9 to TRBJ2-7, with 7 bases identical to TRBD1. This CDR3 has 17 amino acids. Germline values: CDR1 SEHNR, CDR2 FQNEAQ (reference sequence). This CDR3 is CASSEDPGQPSSYEQYF. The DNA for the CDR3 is TGCGCCAGCAGCGAGGACCCGGGACAGCCTTCCTCCTACGAGCAGTACTTC.

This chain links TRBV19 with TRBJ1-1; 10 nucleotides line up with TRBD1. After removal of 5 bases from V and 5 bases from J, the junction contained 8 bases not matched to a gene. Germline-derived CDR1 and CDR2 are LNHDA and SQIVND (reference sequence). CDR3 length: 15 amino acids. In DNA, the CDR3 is TGTGCCAGTAGTGCCACGACAGGGGGCGAGACTGAAGCTTTCTTT. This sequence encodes CASSATTGGETEAFF.

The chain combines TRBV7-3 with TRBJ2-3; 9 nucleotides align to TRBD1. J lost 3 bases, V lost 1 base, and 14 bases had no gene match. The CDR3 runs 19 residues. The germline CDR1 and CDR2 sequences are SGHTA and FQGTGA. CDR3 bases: TGTGCCAGCAGCTTAAGACCGGGACAGGGAGGAAGTGGGACAGATACGCAGTATTTT. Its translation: CASSLRPGQGGSGTDTQYF. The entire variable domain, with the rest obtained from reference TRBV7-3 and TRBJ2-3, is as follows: GAGVSQTPSNKVTEKGKYVELRCDPISGHTALYWYRQSLGQGPEFLIYFQGTGAADDSGLPNDRFFAVRPEGSVSTLKIQRTERGDSAVYLCASSLRPGQGGSGTDTQYFGPGTRLTVL.

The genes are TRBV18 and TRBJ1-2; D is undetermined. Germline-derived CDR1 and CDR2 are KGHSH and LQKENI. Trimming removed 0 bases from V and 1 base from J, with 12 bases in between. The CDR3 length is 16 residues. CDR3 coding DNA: TGTGCCAGCTCACCACCACTGAGACACCTTAACTATGGCTACACCTTC. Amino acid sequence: CASSPPLRHLNYGYTF. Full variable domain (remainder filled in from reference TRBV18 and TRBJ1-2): NAGVMQNPRHLVRRRGQEARLRCSPMKGHSHVYWYRQLPEEGLKFMVYLQKENIIDESGMPKERFSAEFPKEGPSILRIQQVVRGDSAAYFCASSPPLRHLNYGYTFGSGTRLTVV.

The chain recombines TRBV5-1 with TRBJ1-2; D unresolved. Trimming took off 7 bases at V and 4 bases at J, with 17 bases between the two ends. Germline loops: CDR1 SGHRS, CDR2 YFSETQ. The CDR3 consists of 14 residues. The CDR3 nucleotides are TGCGCCAGCGCCGATGGGCGGGCCAGCTATGGCTACACCTTC. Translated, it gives CASADGRASYGYTF.

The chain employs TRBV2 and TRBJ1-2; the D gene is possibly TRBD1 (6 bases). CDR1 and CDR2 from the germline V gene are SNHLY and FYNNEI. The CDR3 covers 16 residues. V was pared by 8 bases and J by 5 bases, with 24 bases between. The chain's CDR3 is CASWDRGGGLDYGYTF. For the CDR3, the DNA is TGTGCCAGCTGGGACCGCGGGGGCGGTTTAGATTATGGCTACACCTTC.

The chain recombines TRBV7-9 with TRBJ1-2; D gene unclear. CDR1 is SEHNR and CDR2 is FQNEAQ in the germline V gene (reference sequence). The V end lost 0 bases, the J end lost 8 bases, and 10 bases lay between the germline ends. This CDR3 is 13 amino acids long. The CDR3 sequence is CASSLARPGGYTF. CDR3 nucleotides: TGTGCCAGCAGCTTAGCACGCCCAGGAGGCTACACCTTC.

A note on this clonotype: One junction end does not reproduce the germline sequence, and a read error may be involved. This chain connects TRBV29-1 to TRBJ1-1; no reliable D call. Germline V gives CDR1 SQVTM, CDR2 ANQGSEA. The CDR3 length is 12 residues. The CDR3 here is CSVALGNTEAFF. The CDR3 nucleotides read TGCAGCGTTGCGTTGGGGAACACTGAGGCTTTCTTT.

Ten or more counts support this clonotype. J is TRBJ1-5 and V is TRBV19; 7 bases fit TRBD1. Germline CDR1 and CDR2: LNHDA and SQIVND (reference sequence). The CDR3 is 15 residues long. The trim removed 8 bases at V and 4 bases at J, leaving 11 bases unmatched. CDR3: CASAISVQGNQPQHF. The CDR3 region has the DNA TGTGCCAGTGCAATCTCGGTACAGGGGAATCAGCCCCAGCATTTT.

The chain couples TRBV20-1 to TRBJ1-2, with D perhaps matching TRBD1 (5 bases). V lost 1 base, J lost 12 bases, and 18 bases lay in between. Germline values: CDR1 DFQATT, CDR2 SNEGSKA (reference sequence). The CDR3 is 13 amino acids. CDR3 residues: CSARAGTDSGNTF. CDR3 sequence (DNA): TGCAGTGCTAGAGCCGGGACGGACTCTGGAAACACCTTC.

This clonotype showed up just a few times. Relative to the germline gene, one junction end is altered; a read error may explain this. CDR3 amino acids: CASSGTVSNTEAFF. CDR3 sequence (DNA): TGTGCCAGCAGTGGGACAGTCTCGAACACTGAAGCTTTCTTT. The chain joins TRBV10-2 to TRBJ1-1; 7 nucleotides agree with TRBD1. This CDR3 comprises 14 residues. The germline gives CDR1 WSHSY, CDR2 SAAADI.

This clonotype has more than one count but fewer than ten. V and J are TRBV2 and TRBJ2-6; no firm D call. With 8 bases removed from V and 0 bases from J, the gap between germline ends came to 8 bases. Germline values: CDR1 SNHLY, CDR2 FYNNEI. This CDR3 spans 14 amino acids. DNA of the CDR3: TGTGCCAGCCACCGTATCTCTGGGGCCAACGTCCTGACTTTC. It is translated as CASHRISGANVLTF.

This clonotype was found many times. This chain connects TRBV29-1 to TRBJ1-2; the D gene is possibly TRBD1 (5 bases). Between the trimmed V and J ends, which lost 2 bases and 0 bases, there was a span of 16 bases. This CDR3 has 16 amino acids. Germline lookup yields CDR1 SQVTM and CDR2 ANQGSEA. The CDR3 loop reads CSVEQINRPTNYGYTF. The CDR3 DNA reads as TGCAGCGTTGAACAAATTAACAGGCCCACTAACTATGGCTACACCTTC.

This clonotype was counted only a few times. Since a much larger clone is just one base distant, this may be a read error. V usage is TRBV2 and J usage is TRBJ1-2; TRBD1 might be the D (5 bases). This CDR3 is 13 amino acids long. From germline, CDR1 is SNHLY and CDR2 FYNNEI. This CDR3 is CASGTATNYGYAF. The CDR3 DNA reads TGTGCCAGCGGGACGGCGACTAACTATGGCTACGCCTTC.

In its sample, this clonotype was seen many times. The CDR3, as DNA: TGTGCCAGCAGCCAAGATGTATCCTACGAGCAGTACTTC. Translating it yields CASSQDVSYEQYF. This chain uses TRBV14 with TRBJ2-7; D remains ambiguous. CDR3 size: 13 residues. Trimming shortened V by 0 bases and J by 1 base, and 4 bases separated the two germline ends. From germline, CDR1 is SGHDN and CDR2 FVKESK. Complete variable domain (other parts from reference TRBV14 and TRBJ2-7): EAGVTQFPSHSVIEKGQTVTLRCDPISGHDNLYWYRRVMGKEIKFLLHFVKESKQDESGMPNNRFLAERTGGTYSTLKVQPAELEDSGVYFCASSQDVSYEQYFGPGTRLTVT.